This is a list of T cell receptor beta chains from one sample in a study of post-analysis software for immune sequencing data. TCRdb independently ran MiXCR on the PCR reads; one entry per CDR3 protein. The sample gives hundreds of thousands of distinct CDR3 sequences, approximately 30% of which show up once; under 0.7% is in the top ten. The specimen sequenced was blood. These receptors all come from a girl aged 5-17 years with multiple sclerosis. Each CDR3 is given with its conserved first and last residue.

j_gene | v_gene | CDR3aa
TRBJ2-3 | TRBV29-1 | CSVEVGGEDTQYF
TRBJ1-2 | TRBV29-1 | CSASDRDRTRGYTF
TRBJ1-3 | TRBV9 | CASSGNTIYF
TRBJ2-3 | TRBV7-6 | CASSWGQGSDTQYF
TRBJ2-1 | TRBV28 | CASSSWIDEQFF
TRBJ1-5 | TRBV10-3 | CAISELPDQPQHF
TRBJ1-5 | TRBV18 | CASSPLGLTGLHSNQPQHF
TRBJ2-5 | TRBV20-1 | CSAQDRRRGETQYF
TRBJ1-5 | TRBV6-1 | CASVLGFSWGQPQHF
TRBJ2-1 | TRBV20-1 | CSARQTSQRNEQFF
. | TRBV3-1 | CASSLALVYEQYF
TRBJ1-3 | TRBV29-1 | CSVEVRGQTSGNTIYF
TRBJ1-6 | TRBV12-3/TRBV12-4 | CASSSTGGGSPLHF
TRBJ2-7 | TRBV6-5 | CASSWRGFLVQNGTYEQYF